A single sample is the source of the 14 T cell receptor beta chains below, sequenced in a study of blood T cell repertoires in COVID-19 (dated by TCRdb to the early 2020s). The library was produced with the immunoSEQ multiplex PCR assay. TCRdb provides this immuneACCESS table in a form limited to in-frame rearrangements. Some clones are lacking; in checked studies, under half of them reflect an unresolved V gene, and why the rest are absent is not known. In this sample the table shows fewer than 85,000 clones, roughly 80% of which occur a single time. Together, the top ten hold about 4.4% of the sample. Material for sequencing was peripheral blood. The receptors derive from a woman at least 80 years old with active or convalescent COVID-19.

The V gene is TRBV28, the J gene TRBJ1-3; D not resolved. Per the germline V gene, CDR1 is MDHEN and CDR2 is SYDVKM. The CDR3 totals 12 residues. V gave up 1 base and J gave up 4 bases, with 2 bases separating them. DNA for the CDR3: TGTGCCAGCAGTTTATTAGGAAACACCATATATTTT. Protein product: CASSLLGNTIYF.

This clone occurred a few times. The sample holds other DNA sequences that translate to the same CDR3. The chain has TRBV7-9 and TRBJ1-6, with 8 bases lining up with TRBD1. This CDR3 has 16 amino acids. Germline V CDR1 and CDR2: SEHNR, FQNEAQ (reference sequence). With 5 bases clipped from V and 3 bases from J, the junction kept 6 bases outside the gene matches. The CDR3 protein is CASSLGQGFYNSPLHF. For the CDR3, the DNA is TGTGCCAGCAGCCTAGGACAGGGTTTCTATAATTCACCCCTCCACTTT.

The CDR3 sequence: CASSLWGVTDTQYF. The CDR3 DNA sequence: TGCGCCAGCAGCCTCTGGGGGGTCACAGATACGCAGTATTTT. J is TRBJ2-3 and V is TRBV10-2; the D gene is possibly TRBD2 (6 bases). This CDR3 comprises 14 residues. Trimming took 6 bases from V and 2 from J, leaving 12 bases between them. CDR1 and CDR2 from the germline V gene are WSHSY and SAAADI.

V and J are TRBV7-3 and TRBJ2-7; 8 bases agree with TRBD2. The CDR3 covers 17 residues. Germline V gives CDR1 SGHTA, CDR2 FQGTGA. V shed 5 bases, J shed 3 bases, and the junction held 15 bases outside the gene matches. CDR3 residues: CASSLPGRGDGLYEQYF. CDR3 sequence (DNA): TGTGCCAGCAGCCTCCCCGGGAGGGGGGACGGTCTCTACGAGCAGTACTTC.

This sequence joins TRBV7-2 and TRBJ1-1, with D perhaps TRBD1 (5 bases). V dropped 1 base and J dropped 0 bases, with 18 bases sitting between them. The CDR3 extends over 18 amino acids. CDR1 and CDR2 (germline): SGHTA, FQGNSA. CDR3 DNA: TGTGCCAGCAGCTTAGTTCCGTTTACAGGCGGGATGAACACTGAAGCTTTCTTT. Translation: CASSLVPFTGGMNTEAFF. Using reference TRBV7-2 and TRBJ1-1 for the parts outside the CDR3, the full variable domain is GAGVSQSPSNKVTEKGKDVELRCDPISGHTALYWYRQSLGQGLEFLIYFQGNSAPDKSGLPSDRFSAERTGGSVSTLTIQRTQQEDSAVYLCASSLVPFTGGMNTEAFFGQGTRLTVV.

This clone was recorded only once. CDR3 sequence (DNA): TGTGCCAGCTCGAGAGGGGGGGCATTCCCTGAAGCTTTCTTT. This gives the protein CASSRGGAFPEAFF. The V call is TRBV11-3, the J call TRBJ1-1; a possible D gene is TRBD1 (6 bases). This CDR3 region has 14 residues. Trimming removed 8 bases at V and 6 bases at J, with 19 bases between. Germline V CDR1 and CDR2: SGHNT, YENEEA.

This clone has a handful of counts. The rearrangement uses TRBV5-6 and TRBJ1-2; D ambiguous. The CDR3 spans 12 residues. CDR1 is SGHDT and CDR2 is YYEEEE in the germline V gene. V lost 2 bases and J 7 bases, leaving 9 bases between the germline ends. The DNA of the CDR3 is TGTGCCAGCAGCTTCGGGGTTGGTGGCTACACCTTC. It is translated as CASSFGVGGYTF. The full variable domain, its missing parts supplied by reference TRBV5-6 and TRBJ1-2, is DAGVTQSPTHLIKTRGQQVTLRCSPKSGHDTVSWYQQALGQGPQFIFQYYEEEERQRGNFPDRFSGHQFPNYSSELNVNALLLGDSALYLCASSFGVGGYTFGSGTRLTVV.

The chain recombines TRBV5-6 with TRBJ2-5, with 7 bases that match TRBD2. With 4 bases clipped from V and 5 bases from J, the junction kept 11 bases outside the gene matches. Germline CDR1 SGHDT, CDR2 YYEEEE. This CDR3 region has 15 residues. The CDR3 reads CASSRTTSSLETQYF. CDR3 DNA: TGTGCCAGCAGCAGAACGACTAGCTCCCTGGAGACCCAGTACTTC.

The V and J genes are TRBV5-1 and TRBJ1-1, with 10 bases lining up with TRBD1. The V and J ends lost 4 bases and 0 bases, in that order; junction bases with no gene match: 9. The CDR3 has 17 residues. The germline V gene has CDR1 SGHRS and CDR2 YFSETQ. In DNA form, the CDR3 reads TGCGCCAGCAGCAGCAGACAGGGGGCAGGGGTGAACACTGAAGCTTTCTTT. Protein sequence: CASSSRQGAGVNTEAFF.

The rearrangement uses TRBV19 and TRBJ1-3, with 7 bases aligning to TRBD1. The trim removed 10 bases at V and 0 bases at J, leaving 15 bases unmatched. CDR1 is LNHDA, CDR2 SQIVND, per germline (reference sequence). This CDR3 region has 17 residues. The CDR3 bases are TGTGCCACGAGCTTAAGCGGACAGGTCTTCTCTGGAAACACCATATATTTT. Protein: CATSLSGQVFSGNTIYF.

The chain has TRBV19 and TRBJ1-2, with D perhaps matching TRBD1 (6 bases). Germline V CDR1 and CDR2: LNHDA, SQIVND (reference sequence). CDR3 length: 12 residues. Trimming cost V 5 bases and J 5 bases, with 9 bases left between them. CDR3 coding DNA: TGTGCCAGTAGTGGACAGACGTATGGCTACACCTTC. This gives the protein CASSGQTYGYTF.

This sequence joins TRBV18 and TRBJ2-1, with 8 nucleotides matching TRBD1. The CDR3 runs to 15 residues. Unmatched junction bases numbered 8, after V lost 3 bases and J lost 7 bases. From germline, CDR1 is KGHSH and CDR2 LQKENI. The CDR3 bases are TGTGCCAGCTCACCGGCCCGGACAGGGCTTAATGAGCAGTTCTTC. Translation: CASSPARTGLNEQFF.

The chain combines TRBV18 with TRBJ1-3, with D maybe TRBD1 (6 bases). The V end was cut by 4 bases, the J end by 0 bases, with 13 bases between. Germline CDR1 and CDR2: KGHSH and LQKENI. The CDR3 covers 16 residues. CDR3 region: CASSREGGNSGNTIYF. Written as DNA, the CDR3 is TGTGCCAGCTCACGGGAAGGGGGTAACTCTGGAAACACCATATATTTT.

This clone was observed a single time. The chain has TRBV2 and TRBJ1-1; 7 nucleotides match TRBD1. CDR3 length: 14 residues. J lost 4 bases, V lost 6 bases, and 8 bases had no gene match. CDR1 SNHLY and CDR2 FYNNEI come from the germline V gene. The CDR3 bases are TGTGCCAGCAGGGGGACAGCCTGGGGCACTGAAGCTTTCTTT. Translation gives CASRGTAWGTEAFF.